This TCR beta chain came from a study of regulatory T cells in long-lasting Graves disease. The TCR beta library used iRepertoire HTBI primers with Arm-PCR amplification of CDR3. TCRdb used MiXCR to reprocess the multiplex PCR reads, holding one entry per CDR3 protein. Here the sample spans about half a million distinct CDR3 sequences, about 12% being singletons. The time point here: newly diagnosed GD, antithyroid drugs for less than 3 months. Construction of the TCR library relied on RNA isolated from PBMCs. Patients came from an endocrinology department in Xi'an, China. Points from the study as a whole: TRBV28, TRBJ1-2 and TRBJ2-5 emerged as the favored segments in persistent disease.

This clonotype was recorded many times. Its cognate antigen is unknown. The germline V gene has CDR1 SNHLY and CDR2 FYNNEI. The V and J ends lost 4 bases and 2 bases respectively, with 6 bases between them. This CDR3 has 13 residues. These same records also appear under a second study, on T cells in Graves' hyperthyroidism and ophthalmopathy. From that study: Participants, patients aged 18 to 65, had newly diagnosed hyperthyroidism with a duration under 2 months.

Sample: peripheral blood mononuclear cells (PBMCs), taken at new diagnosis, from a patient treated with antithyroid drugs. This sequence joins TRBV2 and TRBJ2-1; D is possibly TRBD2 (5 bases). This sequence originates from a woman aged 25 to 39 with Graves disease. As DNA, the CDR3 is TGTGCCAGCAGTGCGACTACCTACAATGAGCAGTTCTTC. Translating it yields CASSATTYNEQFF. The full variable domain, completed using reference TRBV2 and TRBJ2-1, is EPEVTQTPSHQVTQMGQEVILRCVPISNHLYFYWYRQILGQKVEFLVSFYNNEISEKSEIFDDQFSVERPDGSNFTLKIRSTKLEDSAMYFCASSATTYNEQFFGPGTRLTVL.